The entry below describes one TCR beta chain. The TCR beta repertoire was assessed by survey-level immunoSEQ sequencing. Using immunoSEQ multiplex PCR, the repertoire was profiled, and TCRdb retains in-frame clones only, with some absent. Of around 54,000 clones in the sample, roughly 93% were seen once. V was trimmed by 7 bases and J by 0 bases, leaving 22 bases between them. This CDR3 comprises 18 residues. The V gene's germline CDR1 is ENHRY and CDR2 SYGVKD. Sequences were obtained from PBMCs. The receptor was isolated from a middle-aged man with rheumatoid arthritis. V gene TRBV10-3 combines with J gene TRBJ2-1; a possible D gene is TRBD2 (5 bases). The CDR3 region has the DNA TGTGCCATCACCGAGCCCGGCGAGCGGAGTTCCTCCTACAATGAGCAGTTCTTC. Its protein is CAITEPGERSSSYNEQFF.